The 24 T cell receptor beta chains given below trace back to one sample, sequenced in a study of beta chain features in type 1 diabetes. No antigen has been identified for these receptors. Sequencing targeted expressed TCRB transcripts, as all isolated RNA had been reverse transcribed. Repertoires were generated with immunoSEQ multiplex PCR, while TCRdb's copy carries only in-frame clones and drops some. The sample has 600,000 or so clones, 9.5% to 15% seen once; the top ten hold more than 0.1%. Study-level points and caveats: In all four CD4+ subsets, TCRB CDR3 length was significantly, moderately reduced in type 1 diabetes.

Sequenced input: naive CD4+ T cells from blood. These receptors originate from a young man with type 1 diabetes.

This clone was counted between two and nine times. CDR3 protein: CAIGTLNTEAFF. The CDR3 nucleotides are TGTGCCATTGGTACCTTGAACACTGAAGCTTTCTTT. The J gene is TRBJ1-1, the V gene TRBV10-3, with D unresolved. CDR1 ENHRY and CDR2 SYGVKD come from the germline V gene. The CDR3 covers 12 residues. Trimming stripped 9 bases from V and 0 bases from J, with 8 bases between.

The CDR3 loop reads CASSSQGAVGETQYF. CDR3 coding DNA: TGCGCCAGCAGCTCACAGGGGGCTGTGGGGGAGACCCAGTACTTC. J is TRBJ2-5 and V is TRBV5-1, with TRBD1 matching over 9 bases. The CDR3 covers 15 residues. Germline V gene lookup returns CDR1 SGHRS and CDR2 YFSETQ. The trim removed 3 bases at V and 5 bases at J, leaving 8 bases unmatched.

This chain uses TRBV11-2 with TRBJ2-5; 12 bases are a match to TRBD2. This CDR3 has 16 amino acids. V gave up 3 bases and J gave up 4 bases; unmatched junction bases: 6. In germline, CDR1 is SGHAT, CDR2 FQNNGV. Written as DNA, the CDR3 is TGTGCCAGCAGCTTCGCTAGCGGGGGGGTTGGAGAGACCCAGTACTTC. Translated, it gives CASSFASGGVGETQYF.

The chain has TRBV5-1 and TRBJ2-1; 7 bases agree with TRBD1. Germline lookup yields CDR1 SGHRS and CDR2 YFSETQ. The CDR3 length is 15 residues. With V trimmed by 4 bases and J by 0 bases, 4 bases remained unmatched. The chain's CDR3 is CASSETGLSYNEQFF. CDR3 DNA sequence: TGCGCCAGCAGCGAGACAGGGCTCTCCTACAATGAGCAGTTCTTC.

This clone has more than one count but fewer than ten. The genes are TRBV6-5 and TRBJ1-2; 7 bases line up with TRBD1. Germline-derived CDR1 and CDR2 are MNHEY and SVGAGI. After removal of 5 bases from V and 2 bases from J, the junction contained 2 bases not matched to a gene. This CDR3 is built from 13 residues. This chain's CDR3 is CASSPGQNYGYTF. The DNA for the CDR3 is TGTGCCAGCAGTCCGGGACAGAACTATGGCTACACCTTC.

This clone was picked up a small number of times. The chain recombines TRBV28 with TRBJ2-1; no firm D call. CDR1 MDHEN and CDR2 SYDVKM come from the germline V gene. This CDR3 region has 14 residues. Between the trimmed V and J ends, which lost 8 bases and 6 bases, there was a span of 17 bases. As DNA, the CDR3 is TGTGCCAGCGGGCCGGTTAGCTTGGGCAATGAGCAGTTCTTC. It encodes CASGPVSLGNEQFF.

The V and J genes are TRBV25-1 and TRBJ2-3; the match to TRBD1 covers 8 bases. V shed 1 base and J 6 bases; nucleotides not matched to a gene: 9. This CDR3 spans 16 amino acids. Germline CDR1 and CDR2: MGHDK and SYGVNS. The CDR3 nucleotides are TGTGCCAGCAGTGAATCTTTGGACAGGGTTCAGGATACGCAGTATTTT. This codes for CASSESLDRVQDTQYF.

The CDR3 DNA sequence: TGCAGCGTTGCGGCGAATCTGGGAAACACCATATATTTT. Translating it yields CSVAANLGNTIYF. V is TRBV29-1 and J is TRBJ1-3; D not resolved. Trimming cost V 4 bases and J 4 bases, with 11 bases left between them. This CDR3 is built from 13 residues. Germline CDR1 reads SQVTM; CDR2 reads ANQGSEA.

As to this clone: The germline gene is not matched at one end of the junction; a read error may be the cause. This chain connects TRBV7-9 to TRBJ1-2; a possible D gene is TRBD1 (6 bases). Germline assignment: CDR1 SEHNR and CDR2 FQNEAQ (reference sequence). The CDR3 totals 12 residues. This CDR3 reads CASSLQVGTFLF. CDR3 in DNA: TGTGCCAGCAGCCTTCAGGTGGGGACATTCCTCTTC.

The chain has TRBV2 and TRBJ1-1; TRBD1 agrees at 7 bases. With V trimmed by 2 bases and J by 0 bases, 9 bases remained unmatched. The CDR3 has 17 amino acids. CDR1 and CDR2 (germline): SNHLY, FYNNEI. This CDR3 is CASSEILSTGLNTEAFF. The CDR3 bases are TGTGCCAGCAGTGAAATATTGTCGACAGGGTTGAACACTGAAGCTTTCTTT. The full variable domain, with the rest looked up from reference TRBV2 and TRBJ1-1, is EPEVTQTPSHQVTQMGQEVILRCVPISNHLYFYWYRQILGQKVEFLVSFYNNEISEKSEIFDDQFSVERPDGSNFTLKIRSTKLEDSAMYFCASSEILSTGLNTEAFFGQGTRLTVV.

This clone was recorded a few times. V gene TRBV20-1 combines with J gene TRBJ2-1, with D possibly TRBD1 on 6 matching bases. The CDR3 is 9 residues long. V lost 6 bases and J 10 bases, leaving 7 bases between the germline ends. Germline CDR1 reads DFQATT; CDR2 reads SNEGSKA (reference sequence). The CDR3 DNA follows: TGCAGTGCGGGGGCCGAGCAGTTCTTC. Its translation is CSAGAEQFF.

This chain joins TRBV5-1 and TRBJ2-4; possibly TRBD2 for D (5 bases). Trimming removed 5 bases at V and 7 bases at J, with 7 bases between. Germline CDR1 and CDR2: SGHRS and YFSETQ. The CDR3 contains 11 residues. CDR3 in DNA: TGCGCCAGCAGGGCGGGTAACATTCAGTACTTC. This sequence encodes CASRAGNIQYF. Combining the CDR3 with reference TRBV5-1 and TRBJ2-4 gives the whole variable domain KAGVTQTPRYLIKTRGQQVTLSCSPISGHRSVSWYQQTPGQGLQFLFEYFSETQRNKGNFPGRFSGRQFSNSRSEMNVSTLELGDSALYLCASRAGNIQYFGAGTRLSVL.

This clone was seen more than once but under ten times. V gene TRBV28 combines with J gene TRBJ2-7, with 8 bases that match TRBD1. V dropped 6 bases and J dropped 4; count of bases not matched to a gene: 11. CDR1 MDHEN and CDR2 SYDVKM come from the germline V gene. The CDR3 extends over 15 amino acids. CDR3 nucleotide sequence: TGTGCCAGCAGCTCCCCGGACAGGGCAAGGTACGAGCAGTACTTC. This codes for CASSSPDRARYEQYF.

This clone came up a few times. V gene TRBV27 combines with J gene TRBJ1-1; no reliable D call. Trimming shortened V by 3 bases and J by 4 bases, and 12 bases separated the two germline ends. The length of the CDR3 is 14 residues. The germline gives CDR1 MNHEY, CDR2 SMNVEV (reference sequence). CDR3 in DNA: TGTGCCAGCAGTTTTTCCAGAGGGAGCACTGAAGCTTTCTTT. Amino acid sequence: CASSFSRGSTEAFF.

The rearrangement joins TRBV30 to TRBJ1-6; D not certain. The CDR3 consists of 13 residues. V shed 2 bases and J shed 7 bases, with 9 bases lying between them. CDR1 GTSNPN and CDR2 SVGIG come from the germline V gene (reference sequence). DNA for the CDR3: TGTGCCTGGAGTAATGGGAGAAATTCACCCCTCCACTTT. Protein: CAWSNGRNSPLHF.

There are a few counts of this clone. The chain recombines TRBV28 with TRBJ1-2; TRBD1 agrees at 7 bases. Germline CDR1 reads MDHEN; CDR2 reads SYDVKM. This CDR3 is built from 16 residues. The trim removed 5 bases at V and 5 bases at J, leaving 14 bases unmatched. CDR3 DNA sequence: TGTGCCAGCAGTACCCCACGAGGGGGCGAAGGGTATGGCTACACCTTC. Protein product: CASSTPRGGEGYGYTF.

CDR3 sequence reads: CASSEALGEQFTYEQYF. The CDR3 DNA sequence: TGTGCCAGCAGTGAAGCCTTAGGGGAACAATTCACCTACGAGCAGTACTTC. The chain recombines TRBV6-1 with TRBJ2-7; the D gene is possibly TRBD1 (5 bases). Germline V lookup: CDR1 MNHNS, CDR2 SASEGT. V lost 0 bases and J lost 2, with 17 bases in between. CDR3 length: 17 amino acids.

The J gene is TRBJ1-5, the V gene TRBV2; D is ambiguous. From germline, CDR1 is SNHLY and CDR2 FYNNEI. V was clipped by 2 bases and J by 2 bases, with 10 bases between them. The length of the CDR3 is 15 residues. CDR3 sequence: CASSEQGYGNQPQHF. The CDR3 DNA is TGTGCCAGCAGTGAACAAGGGTACGGCAATCAGCCCCAGCATTTT. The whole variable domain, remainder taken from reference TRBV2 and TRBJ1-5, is EPEVTQTPSHQVTQMGQEVILRCVPISNHLYFYWYRQILGQKVEFLVSFYNNEISEKSEIFDDQFSVERPDGSNFTLKIRSTKLEDSAMYFCASSEQGYGNQPQHFGDGTRLSIL.

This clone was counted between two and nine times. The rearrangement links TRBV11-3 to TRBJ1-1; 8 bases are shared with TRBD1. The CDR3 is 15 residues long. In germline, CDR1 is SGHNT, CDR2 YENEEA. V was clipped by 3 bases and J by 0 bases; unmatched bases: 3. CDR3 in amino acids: CASSFGTGMNTEAFF. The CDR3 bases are TGTGCCAGCAGCTTCGGGACAGGAATGAACACTGAAGCTTTCTTT.

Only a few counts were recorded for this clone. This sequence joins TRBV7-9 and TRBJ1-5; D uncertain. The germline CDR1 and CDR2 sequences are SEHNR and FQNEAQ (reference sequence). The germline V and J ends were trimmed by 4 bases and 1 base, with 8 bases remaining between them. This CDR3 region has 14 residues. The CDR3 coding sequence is TGTGCCAGCAGCTCTTCGAAGAGCAATCAGCCCCAGCATTTT. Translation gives CASSSSKSNQPQHF.

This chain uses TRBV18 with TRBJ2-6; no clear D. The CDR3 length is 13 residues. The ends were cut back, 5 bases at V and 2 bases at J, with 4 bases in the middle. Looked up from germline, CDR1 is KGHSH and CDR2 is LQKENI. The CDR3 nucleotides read TGTGCCAGCTCAATTCCTGGGGCCAACGTCCTGACTTTC. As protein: CASSIPGANVLTF. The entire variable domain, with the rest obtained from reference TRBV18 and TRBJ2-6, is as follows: NAGVMQNPRHLVRRRGQEARLRCSPMKGHSHVYWYRQLPEEGLKFMVYLQKENIIDESGMPKERFSAEFPKEGPSILRIQQVVRGDSAAYFCASSIPGANVLTFGAGSRLTVL.

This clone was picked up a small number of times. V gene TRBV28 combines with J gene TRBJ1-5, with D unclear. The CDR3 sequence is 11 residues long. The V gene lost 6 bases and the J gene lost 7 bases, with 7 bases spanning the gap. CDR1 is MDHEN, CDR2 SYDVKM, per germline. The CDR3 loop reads CASSSIQPQHF. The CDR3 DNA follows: TGTGCCAGCAGCTCAATCCAGCCCCAGCATTTT. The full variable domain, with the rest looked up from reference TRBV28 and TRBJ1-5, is DVKVTQSSRYLVKRTGEKVFLECVQDMDHENMFWYRQDPGLGLRLIYFSYDVKMKEKGDIPEGYSVSREKKERFSLILESASTNQTSMYLCASSSIQPQHFGDGTRLSIL.

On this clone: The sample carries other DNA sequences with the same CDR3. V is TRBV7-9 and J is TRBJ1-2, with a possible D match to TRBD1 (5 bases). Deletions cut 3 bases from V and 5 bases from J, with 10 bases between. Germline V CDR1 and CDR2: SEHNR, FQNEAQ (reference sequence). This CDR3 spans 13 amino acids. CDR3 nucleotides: TGTGCCAGCAGCTTCGGGCAGGGTTATGGCTACACCTTC. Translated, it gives CASSFGQGYGYTF.

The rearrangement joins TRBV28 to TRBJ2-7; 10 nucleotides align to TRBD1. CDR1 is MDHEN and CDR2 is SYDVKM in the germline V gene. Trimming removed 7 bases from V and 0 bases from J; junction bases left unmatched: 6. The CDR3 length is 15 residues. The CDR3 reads CASKRRDRGSYEQYF. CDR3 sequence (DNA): TGTGCCAGCAAAAGGCGGGACAGGGGCTCCTACGAGCAGTACTTC.